The rows below give T cell receptor beta chains drawn from one sample of a study of blood T cells in healthy people across ages. TCRdb independently ran MiXCR on the 5' RACE reads; one entry per CDR3 protein. The repertoire holds hundreds of thousands of distinct CDR3 sequences, with 22% as singletons. The sequenced sample was blood. The receptor set was obtained from a man in his 70s in good health. Both conserved end residues are part of each CDR3. D genes are given only for firm matches. Not all rows give a size; the values are once, few, many and, for expanded clones, a class.

.	TRBV12-3/TRBV12-4	TRBJ1-6	few	TGTGCCAGCAGTCCCGGGGCAGGGATGGGTTCACCCCTCCACTTT	CASSPGAGMGSPLHF
.	TRBV6-5	TRBJ2-5	.	TGTGCCAGCAGCCACGCGTCGATACAAGAGACCCAGTACTTC	CASSHASIQETQYF
.	TRBV27	TRBJ2-7	.	TGTGCCAGCAGTCTGTTGGAGGGGGCGCCCTACGAGCAGTACTTC	CASSLLEGAPYEQYF
.	TRBV27	TRBJ2-7	.	TGTGCCAGCAGTTCGACCCGAATCTACGAGCAGTACTTC	CASSSTRIYEQYF
.	TRBV30	TRBJ1-4	.	TGTGCCTGGGACGGGCAAGGAAAACTGTTTTTT	CAWDGQGKLFF
TRBD1	TRBV5-6	TRBJ1-2	few	TGTGCCAGCAGATACGGACAGGGGTCTGGCTACACCTTC	CASRYGQGSGYTF
.	TRBV7-2	TRBJ2-1	.	TGTGCCAGCAGCTTAGGGCGACCGACTGGGCAGTTCTTC	CASSLGRPTGQFF
TRBD1	TRBV11-2	TRBJ1-1	.	TGTGCCAGCAGCTTAGTCGGGACAGGGAGTGCCATGAACACTGAAGCTTTCTTT	CASSLVGTGSAMNTEAFF
.	TRBV21-1	TRBJ2-1	.	.	CASSKVGQGAYNEQFF
.	TRBV5-5	TRBJ1-5	.	TGTGCCAGCAGCTTGGGGCAGGGCTCCCAGCATTTT	CASSLGQGSQHF
.	TRBV18	TRBJ1-2	.	TGTGCCAGCTCATCCACGAGTGGGGGTTCGATACGCGTGGGCTACACCTTC	CASSSTSGGSIRVGYTF
TRBD2	TRBV20-1	TRBJ2-1	few	TGCAGTGCAAGGATGGCGGGAGGGCCGGGCTCCTACAATGAGCAGTTCTTC	CSARMAGGPGSYNEQFF
.	TRBV6-4	TRBJ2-3	few	TGTGCCAGCAGTGCCAATGGTGGCGTAAGCACAGATACGCAGTATTTT	CASSANGGVSTDTQYF
TRBD1	TRBV4-3	TRBJ1-3	few	TGCGCCAGCAGCCAAGACGACAGGGCTGGAAACACCATATATTTT	CASSQDDRAGNTIYF
.	TRBV7-2	TRBJ1-5	.	TGTGCCAGCAGCTCAACGTCCTCAACAGGTGTGCATCAGCCCCAGCATTTT	CASSSTSSTGVHQPQHF
TRBD2	TRBV5-1	TRBJ2-7	.	TGCGCCAGCAGCCCACTAGCGGGCCAGTCCTACGAGCAGTACTTC	CASSPLAGQSYEQYF
.	TRBV6-5	TRBJ1-6	.	TGTGCCAGCAGTTACTCAGGGGAATATTCACCCCTCCACTTT	CASSYSGEYSPLHF
.	TRBV18	TRBJ1-4	.	TGTGCCAGCTCACCACGGGGGAATGTAGGCGAAAAACTGTTTTTT	CASSPRGNVGEKLFF
TRBD2	TRBV10-1	TRBJ2-7	few	TGCGCCAGCAGTGACGGGGTAGCGGGAACCCCGGGCTACGAGCAGTACTTC	CASSDGVAGTPGYEQYF
.	TRBV12-3/TRBV12-4	TRBJ1-1	.	TGTGCCAGCAGTTTAGCAGGGATTAATTATAATACCATGAACACTGAAGCTTTCTTT	CASSLAGINYNTMNTEAFF
.	TRBV2	TRBJ1-1	few	TGTGCCAGCATTAGTTACAGGGCGAACACTGAAGCTTTCTTT	CASISYRANTEAFF
.	TRBV3-1	TRBJ1-2	.	TGCGCCAGCAGCCTTCGGGCAGATAACTATGGCTACACCTTC	CASSLRADNYGYTF
TRBD2	TRBV9	TRBJ2-1	.	TGTGCCAGCAGCGTAGTCCTAGCGGGAGTGGGCTCCTACAATGAGCAGTTCTTC	CASSVVLAGVGSYNEQFF
TRBD1	TRBV5-1	TRBJ2-5	few	TGCGCCAGCAGCTCCCGACAGGGACCCACCTACGAGCAGTGCTTC	CASSSRQGPTYEQCF
.	TRBV12-3/TRBV12-4	TRBJ1-2	many	TGTGCCAGCAGTTTCGGCAGGAACTATGGCTACACCTTC	CASSFGRNYGYTF
TRBD2	TRBV20-1	TRBJ2-3	few	TGCAGTGCTGGGCGGAGAAGCGGGAGAAGAAAAGATACGCAGTATTTT	CSAGRRSGRRKDTQYF
.	TRBV27	TRBJ2-3	.	TGTGCCAGCAGTTTATCCCATAGCGTTAGCACAGATACGCAGTATTTT	CASSLSHSVSTDTQYF
TRBD2	TRBV5-5	TRBJ2-1	.	TGTGCCAGCAGCTTGGCACTTAGCGGGACATCGGGCAGGGATGAGCAGTTCTTC	CASSLALSGTSGRDEQFF
.	TRBV7-9	TRBJ2-5	.	TGTGCCAGCAGACGGACTACTCAAGAGACCCAGTACTTC	CASRRTTQETQYF
.	TRBV20-1	TRBJ1-3	few	TGCAGTGCTAGAGATGCGACAGCAGGAAACACCATATATTTT	CSARDATAGNTIYF
.	TRBV7-9	TRBJ2-1	few	TGTGCCAGCAGCCCACCCCCGGATGAGCAGTTCTTC	CASSPPPDEQFF
TRBD2	TRBV13	TRBJ2-3	.	TGTGCCAGCAGCGCCCCTAGCGGGAGGTCGGATACGCAGTATTTT	CASSAPSGRSDTQYF
.	TRBV3-1	TRBJ2-7	.	TGTGCCAGCAGCCAAGGAGTCCTGCAGCAGTACTTC	CASSQGVLQQYF
TRBD2	TRBV7-2	TRBJ2-3	.	TGTGCCAGCAGCTTACCTAGCGGGAAGGCAGATACGCAGTATTTT	CASSLPSGKADTQYF
.	TRBV20-1	TRBJ1-2	many	TGCAGTGCTAGAACGACCGACAGAAACTATGGCTACACCTTC	CSARTTDRNYGYTF
TRBD1	TRBV9	TRBJ2-2	few	TGTGCCAGCAGCCCTCATGACAGGGGTACCGGGGAGCTGTTTTTT	CASSPHDRGTGELFF
TRBD2	TRBV7-2	TRBJ2-3	few	TGTGCCAGCAGCTCGCAGAGCGGGAGTTCAGATACGCAGTATTTT	CASSSQSGSSDTQYF
TRBD2	TRBV24-1	TRBJ2-1	.	TGTACCACCAGTGGGGTCGAGTGGCTAGCGGGTTCGTACAATGAGCAGTTCTTC	CTTSGVEWLAGSYNEQFF
.	TRBV7-2	TRBJ2-3	many	TGTGCCAGCAGCTCCCCCGGGACAGATACGCAGTATTTT	CASSSPGTDTQYF
TRBD1	TRBV6-5	TRBJ1-6	few	TGTGCCAGCAGCACAACCGGGACAGCTAATTCACCCCTCCACTTT	CASSTTGTANSPLHF
TRBD2	TRBV9	TRBJ2-1	many	TGTGCCAGCAGCTACAGCGGGGGCACTTACAATGAGCAGTTCTTC	CASSYSGGTYNEQFF
.	TRBV21-1	TRBJ1-5	few	TGTGCCATCAAGGTTGGTGGTCTTGGCAATCAGCCCCAGCATTTT	CAIKVGGLGNQPQHF
.	TRBV20-1	TRBJ2-7	.	TGCAGTGCTAGCGGGGAAGGGCTCTACGAGCAGTACTTC	CSASGEGLYEQYF
.	TRBV13	TRBJ1-1	.	TGTGCCAGCAGCTTGGGAGTGAATGGAGCTTTCTTT	CASSLGVNGAFF
.	TRBV28	TRBJ2-1	few	TGTGCCAGCAGTTTTCACCCCGACGGTAGCGACCCAAAAGAGCAGTTCTTC	CASSFHPDGSDPKEQFF
.	TRBV20-1	TRBJ1-2	.	TGCAGTGCTAACTACAATCTCGAGGGTGGCTACACCTTC	CSANYNLEGGYTF
.	TRBV20-1	TRBJ2-4	few	TGCAGTGCTCAGACGAGTCTAGCCAAAAACATTCAGTACTTC	CSAQTSLAKNIQYF
TRBD1	TRBV2	TRBJ1-1	few	TGTGCCAGCAGGCGCCGGGACAGGGGTAACACTGAAGCTTTCTTT	CASRRRDRGNTEAFF
TRBD1	TRBV7-9	TRBJ2-1	.	TGTGCCAGCAGCACCCGGGCCACGGGACAGGGTGGTCTGGGGTACAATGAGCAGTTCTTC	CASSTRATGQGGLGYNEQFF
.	TRBV7-2	TRBJ2-1	few	TGTGCCAGCAGCTTAGCGGCCCTGATTGAGCAGTTCTTC	CASSLAALIEQFF
.	TRBV29-1	TRBJ2-1	.	TGCAGCGTTGCCCGGAGGGGGGTCTACAATGAGCAGTTCTTC	CSVARRGVYNEQFF
.	TRBV19	TRBJ1-4	few	TGTGCCAGTAGTATCAGCTGGAAGGGTGAAAAACTGTTTTTT	CASSISWKGEKLFF